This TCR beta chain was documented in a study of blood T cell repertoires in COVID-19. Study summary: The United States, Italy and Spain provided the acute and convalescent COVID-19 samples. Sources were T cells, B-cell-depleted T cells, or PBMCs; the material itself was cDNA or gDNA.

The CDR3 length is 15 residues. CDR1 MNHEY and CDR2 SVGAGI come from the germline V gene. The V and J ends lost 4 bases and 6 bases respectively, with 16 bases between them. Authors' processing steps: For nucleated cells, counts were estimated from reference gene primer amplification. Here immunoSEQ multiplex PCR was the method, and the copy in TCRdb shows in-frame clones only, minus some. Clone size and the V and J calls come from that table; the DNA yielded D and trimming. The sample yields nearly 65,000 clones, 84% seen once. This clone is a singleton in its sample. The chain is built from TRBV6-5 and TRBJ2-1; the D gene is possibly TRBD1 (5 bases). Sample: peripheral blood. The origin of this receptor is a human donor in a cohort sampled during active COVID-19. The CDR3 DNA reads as TGTGCCAGCAGTTTACTACTTAGTAGGGGCAATGAGCAGTTCTTC. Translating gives CASSLLLSRGNEQFF.